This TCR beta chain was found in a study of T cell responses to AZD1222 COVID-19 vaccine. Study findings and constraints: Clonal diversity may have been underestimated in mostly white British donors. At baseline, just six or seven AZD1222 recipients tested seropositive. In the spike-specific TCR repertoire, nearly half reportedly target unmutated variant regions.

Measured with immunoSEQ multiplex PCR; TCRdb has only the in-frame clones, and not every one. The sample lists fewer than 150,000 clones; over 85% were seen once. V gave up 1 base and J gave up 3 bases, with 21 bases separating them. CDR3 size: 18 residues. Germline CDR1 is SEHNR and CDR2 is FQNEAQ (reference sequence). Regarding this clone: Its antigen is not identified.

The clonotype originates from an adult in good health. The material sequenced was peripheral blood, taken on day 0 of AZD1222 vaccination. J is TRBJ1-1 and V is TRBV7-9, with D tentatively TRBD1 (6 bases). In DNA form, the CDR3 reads TGTGCCAGCAGCTTAGGAGGACAGCGCCGAGTGAAACACACTGAAGCTTTCTTT. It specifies CASSLGGQRRVKHTEAFF.